This passage covers 14 T cell receptor beta chains from one sample sequenced in a study of blood T cell repertoires in COVID-19. Sequencing was performed with immunoSEQ multiplex PCR; in TCRdb, only in-frame clones are kept and a portion is missing. The table lists roughly 67,000 clones, approximately 95% of them singletons. Input material: peripheral blood. These receptors were collected from a man aged 65 to 85 with active COVID-19.

The gene calls are TRBV5-1 and TRBJ2-1; 11 bases match TRBD2. The trim removed 4 bases at V and 4 bases at J, leaving 7 bases unmatched. The germline gives CDR1 SGHRS, CDR2 YFSETQ. This CDR3 is built from 16 residues. Here the CDR3 reads CASSPLAGGTYNEQFF. The CDR3 nucleotides read TGCGCCAGCAGCCCCCTAGCGGGGGGCACTTACAATGAGCAGTTCTTC.

V usage is TRBV7-9 and J usage is TRBJ1-6, with 8 positions matching TRBD1. V was clipped by 1 base and J by 7 bases; unmatched bases: 6. Germline V lookup: CDR1 SEHNR, CDR2 FQNEAQ (reference sequence). The CDR3 contains 16 residues. Here the CDR3 DNA reads TGTGCCAGCAGCTTAGGGGCAGGGGGCGGGAATTCACCCCTCCACTTT. Translated, it gives CASSLGAGGGNSPLHF.

This rearrangement joins TRBV19 to TRBJ2-5; D unclear. V was cut by 5 bases and J by 5 bases, with 18 bases left in between. Germline values: CDR1 LNHDA, CDR2 SQIVND (reference sequence). The CDR3 covers 15 residues. The CDR3 nucleotides are TGTGCCAGTAGTCCCCACCGGAGCCTTGGTGAGACCCAGTACTTC. Its protein product is CASSPHRSLGETQYF.

This clone appeared once. V and J are TRBV25-1 and TRBJ2-1; 11 nucleotides line up with TRBD1. The germline V gene has CDR1 MGHDK and CDR2 SYGVNS. This CDR3 is built from 17 residues. After removal of 3 bases from V and 3 bases from J, the junction contained 7 bases not matched to a gene. The CDR3 DNA is TGTGCCAGCAGTGACCGGACAGGGGGCGTATACTACAATGAGCAGTTCTTC. Its translation is CASSDRTGGVYYNEQFF.

This clone was picked up a small number of times. This chain connects TRBV19 to TRBJ1-5, with D possibly matching TRBD1 (6 bases). Germline CDR1 is LNHDA and CDR2 is SQIVND (reference sequence). The CDR3 runs 17 residues. Trimming took off 5 bases at V and 0 bases at J, with 17 bases between the two ends. CDR3 nucleotide sequence: TGTGCCAGTAGTCAAGGCGGACAGATTTATAGCAATCAGCCCCAGCATTTT. Its protein product is CASSQGGQIYSNQPQHF.

This clone was seen a handful of times. The chain is built from TRBV2 and TRBJ1-1, with unresolved D. Germline CDR1 reads SNHLY; CDR2 reads FYNNEI. V gave up 4 bases and J gave up 0 bases, with 6 bases separating them. CDR3 length equals 13 residues. This CDR3 reads CASSVQLNTEAFF. Here the CDR3 DNA reads TGTGCCAGCAGTGTCCAGTTGAACACTGAAGCTTTCTTT.

This clone came up a few times. This chain connects TRBV6-1 to TRBJ1-3; TRBD1 matches 7 bases. The CDR3 sequence is 15 residues long. The V and J ends lost 2 bases and 4 bases, in that order; junction bases with no gene match: 5. In germline, CDR1 is MNHNS, CDR2 SASEGT. CDR3 DNA sequence: TGTGCCAGCAGTGAAACTGGGACAGTCGGAAACACCATATATTTT. This sequence encodes CASSETGTVGNTIYF.

The chain uses TRBV4-1 and TRBJ2-6; possible D gene TRBD2, 6 bases. Germline loops: CDR1 MGHRA, CDR2 YSYEKL. Trimming shortened V by 5 bases and J by 4 bases, and 18 bases separated the two germline ends. The CDR3 runs 17 residues. CDR3 in amino acids: CASSRPNRGGGANVLTF. The CDR3 coding sequence is TGCGCCAGCAGCAGGCCCAATAGGGGAGGAGGGGCCAACGTCCTGACTTTC.

This rearrangement joins TRBV3-1 (or the pseudogene TRBV3-2) to TRBJ2-5, with 8 bases aligning to TRBD2. The CDR3 totals 16 residues. V dropped 3 bases and J dropped 2; count of bases not matched to a gene: 8. Germline V gives CDR1 LGHDT, CDR2 YNNKEL (reference sequence). The CDR3 DNA is TGTGCCAGCAGCCACGGAGGACTAGCAGAACAAGAGACCCAGTACTTC. Residues: CASSHGGLAEQETQYF.

CDR3 DNA: TGTGCCAGCAGTTTGGGCGGGCGCACAGATACGCAGTATTTT. Protein product: CASSLGGRTDTQYF. The chain uses TRBV27 and TRBJ2-3, with D tentatively TRBD2 (5 bases). This CDR3 has 14 residues. With 3 bases removed from V and 1 base from J, the gap between germline ends came to 8 bases. Germline V lookup: CDR1 MNHEY, CDR2 SMNVEV (reference sequence).

The genes are TRBV5-1 and TRBJ2-2; 7 nucleotides agree with TRBD1. Germline-derived CDR1 and CDR2 are SGHRS and YFSETQ. Germline trimming cut 4 bases from V and 4 bases from J; bases unmatched to any gene: 7. The CDR3 spans 15 residues. The CDR3 nucleotides read TGCGCCAGCAGCACCGGACAGGCTCCCACCGGGGAGCTGTTTTTT. Residues: CASSTGQAPTGELFF. Complete variable domain (other parts from reference TRBV5-1 and TRBJ2-2): KAGVTQTPRYLIKTRGQQVTLSCSPISGHRSVSWYQQTPGQGLQFLFEYFSETQRNKGNFPGRFSGRQFSNSRSEMNVSTLELGDSALYLCASSTGQAPTGELFFGEGSRLTVL.

The chain joins TRBV4-1 to TRBJ1-6; 10 bases fit TRBD1. The germline V gene has CDR1 MGHRA and CDR2 YSYEKL. The length of the CDR3 is 18 residues. V shed 0 bases and J 6 bases; nucleotides not matched to a gene: 8. The CDR3, as DNA: TGCGCCAGCAGCCAAGACCATTCCGGGACAGGGGCTAATTCACCCCTCCACTTT. Translated: CASSQDHSGTGANSPLHF.

The V and J genes are TRBV6-6 and TRBJ1-6; maybe TRBD1 (5 bases). Between the trimmed V and J ends, which lost 0 bases and 5 bases, there was a span of 8 bases. The CDR3 covers 15 residues. The germline CDR1 and CDR2 sequences are MNHNY and SVGAGI (reference sequence). The CDR3 sequence: CASSYSKGDNSPLHF. The CDR3 nucleotides are TGTGCCAGCAGTTACTCGAAAGGGGATAATTCACCCCTCCACTTT.

V gene TRBV9 combines with J gene TRBJ1-1, with 11 bases fitting TRBD1. CDR1 and CDR2 (germline): SGDLS, YYNGEE. V dropped 3 bases and J dropped 5; count of bases not matched to a gene: 18. This CDR3 comprises 19 residues. In DNA form, the CDR3 reads TGTGCCAGCAGCGCCTGGACAGGGGGCGGGTGGTGGGGAGAAACTGAAGCTTTCTTT. This codes for CASSAWTGGGWWGETEAFF. Complete variable domain (other parts from reference TRBV9 and TRBJ1-1): DSGVTQTPKHLITATGQRVTLRCSPRSGDLSVYWYQQSLDQGLQFLIQYYNGEERAKGNILERFSAQQFPDLHSELNLSSLELGDSALYFCASSAWTGGGWWGETEAFFGQGTRLTVV.